Presented here are 26 T cell receptor beta chains from one specimen sequenced in a study of blood T cell repertoires in COVID-19. Sequenced by immunoSEQ multiplex PCR; TCRdb stores in-frame clones only, minus some. The sample has under 300,000 clones, approximately 84% seen once. The sample was peripheral blood. The receptors were gathered from a man aged 50-60 years with acute or convalescent COVID-19.

The chain recombines TRBV6-5 with TRBJ1-6; D is possibly TRBD1 (5 bases). The CDR3 consists of 14 residues. Germline assignment: CDR1 MNHEY and CDR2 SVGAGI. The ends were cut back, 11 bases at V and 8 bases at J, with 19 bases in the middle. CDR3: CAAGKDISYSPLHF. For the CDR3, the DNA is TGTGCCGCAGGGAAGGACATTAGTTATTCACCCCTCCACTTT.

The rearrangement uses TRBV19 and TRBJ2-7; 10 bases match TRBD1. Unmatched junction bases numbered 7, after V lost 8 bases and J lost 3 bases. CDR3 size: 14 residues. CDR1 is LNHDA, CDR2 SQIVND, per germline (reference sequence). As DNA, the CDR3 is TGTGCCAGTGGGGACAGGGGACGACACTACGAGCAGTACTTC. This encodes CASGDRGRHYEQYF.

V is TRBV5-4 and J is TRBJ1-4; D remains unclear. V lost 4 bases, J lost 3 bases, and 13 bases lay in between. This CDR3 region has 15 residues. Per germline, CDR1 SGHNT and CDR2 YYREEE (reference sequence). CDR3: CASSLPGRANEKLFF. CDR3 sequence (DNA): TGTGCCAGCAGCCTCCCGGGGAGGGCTAATGAAAAACTGTTTTTT.

The rearrangement uses TRBV6-5 and TRBJ2-2; TRBD2 agrees at 9 bases. V lost 8 bases and J lost 1; bases outside the gene matches: 5. Per germline, CDR1 MNHEY and CDR2 SVGAGI. The CDR3 sequence is 15 residues long. Here the CDR3 reads CASHRTSENTGELFF. The CDR3 region has the DNA TGTGCCAGCCATCGGACTAGCGAGAACACCGGGGAGCTGTTTTTT.

The CDR3 protein is CASSEQGRRYNSPLHF. CDR3 nucleotide sequence: TGTGCCAGCAGTGAACAGGGGAGACGGTATAATTCACCCCTCCACTTT. The rearrangement uses TRBV6-1 and TRBJ1-6; TRBD1 is a possible D gene (6 bases). With 2 bases removed from V and 4 bases from J, the gap between germline ends came to 12 bases. Germline V lookup: CDR1 MNHNS, CDR2 SASEGT. The CDR3 length is 16 residues.

The chain joins TRBV7-8 to TRBJ1-4, with D uncertain. The V gene lost 3 bases and the J gene lost 8 bases, with 4 bases spanning the gap. CDR3 length: 11 residues. Per the germline V gene, CDR1 is SGHVS and CDR2 is FQNEAQ. This CDR3 is CASSFGEKLFF. CDR3 bases: TGTGCCAGCAGCTTCGGGGAAAAACTGTTTTTT.

The V gene is TRBV9, the J gene TRBJ2-7; 11 nucleotides agree with TRBD1. CDR1 and CDR2 from the germline V gene are SGDLS and YYNGEE. The CDR3 is made up of 15 amino acids. V lost 4 bases to trimming and J lost 3 bases; unmatched junction nucleotides: 6. The CDR3, as DNA: TGTGCCAGCAGCCCAACGGGGACAGGGGGCTACGAGCAGTACTTC. This gives the protein CASSPTGTGGYEQYF.

The chain links TRBV7-3 to TRBJ1-1, with D maybe TRBD1 (5 bases). V shed 5 bases and J shed 0 bases, with 16 bases lying between them. Germline V gene sequence: CDR1 SGHTA, CDR2 FQGTGA. This CDR3 contains 16 residues. The CDR3 sequence: CASSAGPGNLNTEAFF. The CDR3 DNA sequence: TGTGCCAGCAGCGCCGGGCCAGGGAACTTGAACACTGAAGCTTTCTTT.

This chain uses TRBV7-6 with TRBJ2-3; 12 bases line up with TRBD2. CDR1 is SGHVS, CDR2 FNYEAQ, per germline. The CDR3 length is 16 residues. V trimming: 8 bases; J trimming: 1 base; junction bases outside the gene matches: 7. CDR3 in amino acids: CASRLAGAFGTDTQYF. The CDR3 bases are TGTGCCAGCCGACTAGCGGGGGCGTTCGGCACAGATACGCAGTATTTT.

V and J are TRBV2 and TRBJ1-2; perhaps TRBD1 as D (5 bases). This CDR3 has 13 amino acids. CDR1 is SNHLY, CDR2 FYNNEI, per germline. V dropped 3 bases and J dropped 4 bases, with 9 bases sitting between them. CDR3: CASSEQQGYGYTF. The CDR3 DNA reads TGTGCCAGCAGTGAGCAGCAGGGCTATGGCTACACCTTC. The full variable domain, its missing parts supplied by reference TRBV2 and TRBJ1-2, is EPEVTQTPSHQVTQMGQEVILRCVPISNHLYFYWYRQILGQKVEFLVSFYNNEISEKSEIFDDQFSVERPDGSNFTLKIRSTKLEDSAMYFCASSEQQGYGYTFGSGTRLTVV.

The chain carries TRBV11-2 and TRBJ1-2; weak D call: TRBD1 (6 bases). Germline assignment: CDR1 SGHAT and CDR2 FQNNGV. CDR3 length: 15 residues. The germline V and J ends were trimmed by 1 base and 1 base, with 10 bases remaining between them. This CDR3 is CASSLATGSNYGYTF. The DNA for the CDR3 is TGTGCCAGCAGCTTAGCAACAGGGAGTAACTATGGCTACACCTTC. Full variable domain (missing parts from reference TRBV11-2 and TRBJ1-2): EAGVAQSPRYKIIEKRQSVAFWCNPISGHATLYWYQQILGQGPKLLIQFQNNGVVDDSQLPKDRFSAERLKGVDSTLKIQPAKLEDSAVYLCASSLATGSNYGYTFGSGTRLTVV.

The chain carries TRBV30 and TRBJ2-7; TRBD2 agrees at 14 bases. This CDR3 comprises 17 residues. V was pared by 4 bases and J by 3 bases, with 11 bases of the junction left unmatched. The germline V gene has CDR1 GTSNPN and CDR2 SVGIG (reference sequence). DNA of the CDR3: TGTGCCTGGACCATCAAGGTGGGGACTAGCGGGAGCTACGAGCAGTACTTC. Protein product: CAWTIKVGTSGSYEQYF.

This chain links TRBV19 with TRBJ1-5, with TRBD1 as a possible D gene (6 bases). CDR3 length: 18 residues. CDR1 is LNHDA, CDR2 SQIVND, per germline (reference sequence). Between the trimmed V and J ends, which lost 9 bases and 1 base, there was a span of 25 bases. CDR3 sequence: CASRGSDGPVASNQPQHF. The CDR3 DNA reads as TGTGCCAGCAGGGGCTCCGACGGACCGGTCGCCAGCAATCAGCCCCAGCATTTT.

This clone was observed a few times. The V call is TRBV6-5, the J call TRBJ1-2; 7 bases line up with TRBD1. From germline, CDR1 is MNHEY and CDR2 SVGAGI. This CDR3 comprises 15 residues. V dropped 5 bases and J dropped 2; count of bases not matched to a gene: 8. The CDR3 region is CASSRDRARNYGYTF. The DNA of the CDR3 is TGTGCCAGCAGTCGCGACAGGGCTCGGAACTATGGCTACACCTTC.

As regards this clone: A read error is possible here, since a much larger clone lies one base away. The CDR3 DNA follows: TGTGCCAGCAGTCAGGGGAACACTGAAGCTTTCTTT. It codes for CASSQGNTEAFF. The chain links TRBV2 to TRBJ1-1, with D possibly matching TRBD1 (5 bases). Germline V gene lookup returns CDR1 SNHLY and CDR2 FYNNEI. There are 12 residues in the CDR3. Trimming pared 5 bases from V and 1 base from J, leaving 5 bases between.

The chain combines TRBV10-2 with TRBJ2-7, with a tentative D call TRBD1 (5 bases). Between the trimmed V and J ends, which lost 3 bases and 3 bases, there was a span of 6 bases. Germline assignment: CDR1 WSHSY and CDR2 SAAADI. This CDR3 is 12 amino acids long. CDR3 amino acids: CASSDDSYEQYF. The CDR3 DNA sequence: TGCGCCAGCAGTGATGACAGCTACGAGCAGTACTTC.

This clone was counted only a few times. This chain links TRBV6-5 with TRBJ1-3; TRBD1 might be the D (6 bases). CDR1 and CDR2 (germline): MNHEY, SVGAGI. V lost 7 bases to trimming and J lost 0 bases, with 13 bases between them. The CDR3 has 15 amino acids. The CDR3 nucleotides read TGTGCCAGCACTAAGGACAGCCGCTCTGGAAACACCATATATTTT. This gives the protein CASTKDSRSGNTIYF.

The V call is TRBV13, the J call TRBJ1-2; D remains unclear. The CDR3 loop spans 15 amino acids. Between the trimmed V and J ends, which lost 2 bases and 4 bases, there was a span of 14 bases. Germline V gene lookup returns CDR1 PRHDT and CDR2 FYEKMQ (reference sequence). The CDR3 DNA is TGTGCCAGCAGCTTACAAGAATCTAGTTTCTATGGCTACACCTTC. This codes for CASSLQESSFYGYTF.

The DNA of the CDR3 is TGTGCCAGCAGTTCGGCGACTAACCGGGACTACCCCTACGAGCAGTACTTC. Protein sequence: CASSSATNRDYPYEQYF. This chain links TRBV14 with TRBJ2-7; 7 nucleotides align to TRBD2. CDR1 SGHDN and CDR2 FVKESK come from the germline V gene. The CDR3 length is 17 residues. V shed 6 bases and J 2 bases; nucleotides not matched to a gene: 16.

This chain links TRBV28 with TRBJ1-2, with 7 bases lining up with TRBD1. Germline V CDR1 and CDR2: MDHEN, SYDVKM. CDR3 size: 12 residues. The V and J ends lost 5 bases and 7 bases, in that order; junction bases with no gene match: 4. CDR3 protein: CASSAYRGGYTF. CDR3 nucleotide sequence: TGTGCCAGCAGTGCTTACAGGGGTGGCTACACCTTC.

The gene calls are TRBV7-8 and TRBJ2-7; 7 positions match TRBD2. V shed 5 bases, J shed 0 bases, and the junction held 13 bases outside the gene matches. The CDR3 spans 17 residues. Per the germline V gene, CDR1 is SGHVS and CDR2 is FQNEAQ. The CDR3: CASSPRSAGMLSYEQYF. DNA of the CDR3: TGTGCCAGCAGCCCAAGATCAGCGGGAATGCTCTCCTACGAGCAGTACTTC. Full variable domain (rest looked up from reference TRBV7-8 and TRBJ2-7): GAGVSQSPRYKVAKRGQDVALRCDPISGHVSLFWYQQALGQGPEFLTYFQNEAQLDKSGLPSDRFFAERPEGSVSTLKIQRTQQEDSAVYLCASSPRSAGMLSYEQYFGPGTRLTVT.

This rearrangement joins TRBV19 to TRBJ2-5; 9 bases are shared with TRBD1. The germline gives CDR1 LNHDA, CDR2 SQIVND (reference sequence). CDR3 length equals 18 residues. The J segment lost 4 bases and the V segment lost 7 bases, leaving 19 bases of the junction unmatched. CDR3 DNA: TGTGCCAGTAACCGACCCCGGGTCGGGACAGGGCGGGGAGAGACCCAGTACTTC. Translated, it gives CASNRPRVGTGRGETQYF.

This rearrangement joins TRBV11-3 to TRBJ2-3; D remains unclear. This CDR3 has 15 residues. Trimming shortened V by 0 bases and J by 0 bases, and 7 bases separated the two germline ends. The germline CDR1 and CDR2 sequences are SGHNT and YENEEA. The CDR3 loop reads CASSLDALSTDTQYF. The CDR3 DNA sequence: TGTGCCAGCAGCTTAGATGCCCTAAGCACAGATACGCAGTATTTT. Complete variable domain (other parts from reference TRBV11-3 and TRBJ2-3): EAGVVQSPRYKIIEKKQPVAFWCNPISGHNTLYWYLQNLGQGPELLIRYENEEAVDDSQLPKDRFSAERLKGVDSTLKIQPAELGDSAVYLCASSLDALSTDTQYFGPGTRLTVL.

This chain uses TRBV7-6 with TRBJ1-2; D remains ambiguous. CDR1 and CDR2 from the germline V gene are SGHVS and FNYEAQ. The V gene lost 1 base and the J gene lost 2 bases, with 17 bases spanning the gap. The CDR3 runs 17 residues. CDR3 in DNA: TGTGCCAGCAGCTTAGGGTCTAATGTTGGCGGCAACTATGGCTACACCTTC. Protein: CASSLGSNVGGNYGYTF.

This chain uses TRBV23-1 with TRBJ1-2, with 10 bases fitting TRBD1. TRBV23-1 has ORF status, its function being uncertain. The CDR3 consists of 17 residues. V dropped 7 bases and J dropped 2; count of bases not matched to a gene: 13. The DNA of the CDR3 is TGCGCCAGCACCCACCCGGACAGGGGGGGTAAAAACTATGGCTACACCTTC. Protein product: CASTHPDRGGKNYGYTF.

This clone was observed a single time. The chain recombines TRBV6-5 with TRBJ2-1, with D uncertain. The V end was cut by 0 bases, the J end by 6 bases, with 9 bases between. There are 14 residues in the CDR3. Germline CDR1 is MNHEY and CDR2 is SVGAGI. CDR3 nucleotide sequence: TGTGCCAGCAGTTACTCGGTTGGGCGCAATGAGCAGTTCTTC. It encodes CASSYSVGRNEQFF.